The present entry profiles one T cell receptor beta chain with its context. Its antigen is undetermined. This record belongs to a study of beta chain features in type 1 diabetes. V lost 6 bases, J lost 7 bases, and 15 bases lay in between. Germline V gene sequence: CDR1 MNHNS, CDR2 SASEGT. The CDR3 length is 14 residues. The whole isolated RNA underwent reverse transcription, so sequencing captured expressed TCRB transcripts. Clones were sequenced by immunoSEQ multiplex PCR, and TCRdb holds only the in-frame ones, with some missing. This sample has around 320,000 clones, with around 13% found just once. Study observations and caveats: A cDNA-based sequencing approach could over-represent cells with high TCR expression.

The V call is TRBV6-1, the J call TRBJ2-2; perhaps TRBD1 as D (5 bases). Sequencing was carried out using central memory CD4+ T cells from blood. The receptor's source is a man under 40 in good health. CDR3 residues: CASRGVTGGGELFF. The CDR3 DNA sequence: TGTGCCAGCAGAGGCGTAACAGGTGGCGGGGAGCTGTTTTTT.